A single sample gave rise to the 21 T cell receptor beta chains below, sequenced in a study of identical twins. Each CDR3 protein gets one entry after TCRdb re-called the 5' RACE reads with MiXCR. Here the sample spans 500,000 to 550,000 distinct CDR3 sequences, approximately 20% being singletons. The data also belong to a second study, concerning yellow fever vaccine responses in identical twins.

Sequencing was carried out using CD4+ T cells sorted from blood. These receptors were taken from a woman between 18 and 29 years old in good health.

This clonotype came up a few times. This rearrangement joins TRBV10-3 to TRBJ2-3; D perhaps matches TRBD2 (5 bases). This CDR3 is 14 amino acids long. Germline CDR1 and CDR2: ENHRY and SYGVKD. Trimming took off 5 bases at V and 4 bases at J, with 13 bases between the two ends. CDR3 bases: TGTGCCATCAGTTCTGGGCTAGCCGCAGATACGCAGTATTTT. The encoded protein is CAISSGLAADTQYF.

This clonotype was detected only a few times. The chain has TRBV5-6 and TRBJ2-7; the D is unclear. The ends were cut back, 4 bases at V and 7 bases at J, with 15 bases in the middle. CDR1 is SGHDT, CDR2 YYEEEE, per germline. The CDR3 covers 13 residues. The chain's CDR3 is CASSIGRRLEQYF. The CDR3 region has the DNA TGTGCCAGCAGCATTGGGCGGCGATTGGAGCAGTACTTC.

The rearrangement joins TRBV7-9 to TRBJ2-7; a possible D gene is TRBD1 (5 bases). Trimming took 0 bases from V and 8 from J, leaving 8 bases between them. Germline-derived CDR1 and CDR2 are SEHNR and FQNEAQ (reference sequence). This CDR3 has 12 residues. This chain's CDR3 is CASSLAGLQQYV. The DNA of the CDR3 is TGTGCCAGCAGCTTAGCGGGGCTTCAGCAGTACGTC.

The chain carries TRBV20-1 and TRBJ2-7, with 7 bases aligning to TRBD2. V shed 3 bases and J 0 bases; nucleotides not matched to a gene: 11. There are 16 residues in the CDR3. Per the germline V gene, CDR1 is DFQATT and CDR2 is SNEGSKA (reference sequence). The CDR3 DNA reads TGCAGTGCTAGCAAACCAAGCGGGGTAAGCTCCTACGAGCAGTACTTC. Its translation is CSASKPSGVSSYEQYF.

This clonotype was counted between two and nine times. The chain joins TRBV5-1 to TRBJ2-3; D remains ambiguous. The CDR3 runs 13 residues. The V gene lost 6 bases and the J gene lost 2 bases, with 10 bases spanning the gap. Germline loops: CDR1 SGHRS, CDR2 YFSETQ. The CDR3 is CASKNPITDTQYF. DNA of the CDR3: TGCGCCAGCAAAAATCCTATCACAGATACGCAGTATTTT.

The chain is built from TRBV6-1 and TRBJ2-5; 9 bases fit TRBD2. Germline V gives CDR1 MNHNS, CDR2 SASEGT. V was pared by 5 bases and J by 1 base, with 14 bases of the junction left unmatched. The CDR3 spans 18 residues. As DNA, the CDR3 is TGTGCCAGCAGTCGCGGACTAGCGCACACCCAGACCCAAGAGACCCAGTACTTC. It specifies CASSRGLAHTQTQETQYF.

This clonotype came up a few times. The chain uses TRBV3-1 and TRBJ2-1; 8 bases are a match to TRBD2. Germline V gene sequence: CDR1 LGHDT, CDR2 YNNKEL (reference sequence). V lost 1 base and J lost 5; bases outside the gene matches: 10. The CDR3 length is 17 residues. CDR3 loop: CASSQGAPGLDDNEQFF. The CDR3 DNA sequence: TGTGCCAGCAGCCAAGGGGCACCGGGACTAGACGACAATGAGCAGTTCTTC.

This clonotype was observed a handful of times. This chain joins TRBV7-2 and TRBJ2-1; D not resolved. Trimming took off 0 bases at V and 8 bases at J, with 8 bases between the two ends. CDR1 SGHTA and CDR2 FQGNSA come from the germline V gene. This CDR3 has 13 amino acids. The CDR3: CASSLAPNHEQFF. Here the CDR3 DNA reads TGTGCCAGCAGCTTAGCGCCGAACCATGAGCAGTTCTTC.

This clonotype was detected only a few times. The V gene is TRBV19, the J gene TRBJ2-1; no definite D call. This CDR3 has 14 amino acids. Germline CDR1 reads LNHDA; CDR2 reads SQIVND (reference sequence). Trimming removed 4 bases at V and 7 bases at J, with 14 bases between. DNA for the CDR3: TGTGCCAGTAGTAGATGGAGCGACCAAAATGAGCAGTTCTTC. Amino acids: CASSRWSDQNEQFF.

This CDR3 reads CASSPPRIETQYF. The CDR3 nucleotides are TGTGCCAGCAGCCCCCCGAGGATCGAGACCCAGTACTTC. The chain joins TRBV3-1 to TRBJ2-5; no reliable D call. The ends were cut back, 4 bases at V and 5 bases at J, with 11 bases in the middle. Germline V CDR1 and CDR2: LGHDT, YNNKEL (reference sequence). The CDR3 length is 13 residues.

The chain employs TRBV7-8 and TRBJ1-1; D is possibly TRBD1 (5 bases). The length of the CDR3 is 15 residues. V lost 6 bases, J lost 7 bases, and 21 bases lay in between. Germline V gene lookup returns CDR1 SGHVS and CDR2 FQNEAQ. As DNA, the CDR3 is TGTGCCAGCAGTAGGTCAGGGATAAGCCGGGGTGAAGCTTTCTTT. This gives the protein CASSRSGISRGEAFF.

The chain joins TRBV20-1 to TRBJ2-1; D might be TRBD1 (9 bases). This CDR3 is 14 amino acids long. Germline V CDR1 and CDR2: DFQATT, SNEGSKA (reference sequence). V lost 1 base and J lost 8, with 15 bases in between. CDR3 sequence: CSARVAGQGYEQFF. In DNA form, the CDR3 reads TGCAGTGCTAGAGTAGCGGGACAGGGTTATGAGCAGTTCTTC.

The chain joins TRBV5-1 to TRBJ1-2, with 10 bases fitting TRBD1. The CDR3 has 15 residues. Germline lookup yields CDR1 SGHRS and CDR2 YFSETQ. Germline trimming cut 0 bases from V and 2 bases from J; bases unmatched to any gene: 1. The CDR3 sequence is CASSLVTGGNYGYTF. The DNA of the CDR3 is TGCGCCAGCAGCTTGGTGACAGGGGGCAACTATGGCTACACCTTC.

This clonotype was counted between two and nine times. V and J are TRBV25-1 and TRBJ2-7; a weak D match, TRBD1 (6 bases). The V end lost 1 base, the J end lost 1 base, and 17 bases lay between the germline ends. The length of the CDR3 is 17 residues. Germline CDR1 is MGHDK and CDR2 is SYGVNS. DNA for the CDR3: TGTGCCAGCAGTGAATTGACCCCAGACAGGAAATCCTACGAGCAGTACTTC. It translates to CASSELTPDRKSYEQYF.

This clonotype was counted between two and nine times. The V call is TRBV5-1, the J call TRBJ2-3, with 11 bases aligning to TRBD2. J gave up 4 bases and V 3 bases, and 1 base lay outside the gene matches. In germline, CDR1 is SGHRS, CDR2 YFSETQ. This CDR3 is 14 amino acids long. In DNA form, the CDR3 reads TGCGCCAGCAGCTCGGGACTAGCGGCAGATACGCAGTATTTT. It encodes CASSSGLAADTQYF.

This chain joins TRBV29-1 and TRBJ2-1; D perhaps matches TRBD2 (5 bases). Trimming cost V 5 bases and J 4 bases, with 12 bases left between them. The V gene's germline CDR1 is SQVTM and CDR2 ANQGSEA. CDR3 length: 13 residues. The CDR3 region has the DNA TGCAGCGTTCTGCCTAGCTTGTACAATGAGCAGTTCTTC. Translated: CSVLPSLYNEQFF.

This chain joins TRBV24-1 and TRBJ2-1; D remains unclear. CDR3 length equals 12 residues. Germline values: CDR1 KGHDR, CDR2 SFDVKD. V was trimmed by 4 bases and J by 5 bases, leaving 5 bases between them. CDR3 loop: CATSERNNEQFF. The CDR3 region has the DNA TGTGCCACCAGTGAACGAAACAATGAGCAGTTCTTC.

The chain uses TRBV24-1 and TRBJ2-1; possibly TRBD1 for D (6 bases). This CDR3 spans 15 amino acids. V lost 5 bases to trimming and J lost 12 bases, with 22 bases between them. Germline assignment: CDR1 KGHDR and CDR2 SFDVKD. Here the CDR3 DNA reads TGTGCCACCAGTGGGGGGCATCTAGACCCCCATGGGCAGTTCTTC. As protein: CATSGGHLDPHGQFF.

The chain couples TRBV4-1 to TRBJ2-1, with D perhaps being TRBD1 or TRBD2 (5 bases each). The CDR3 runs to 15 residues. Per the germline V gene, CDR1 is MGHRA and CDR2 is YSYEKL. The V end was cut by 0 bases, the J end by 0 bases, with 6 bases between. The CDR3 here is CASSQDGASYNEQFF. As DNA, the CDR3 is TGCGCCAGCAGCCAAGACGGGGCCTCCTACAATGAGCAGTTCTTC.

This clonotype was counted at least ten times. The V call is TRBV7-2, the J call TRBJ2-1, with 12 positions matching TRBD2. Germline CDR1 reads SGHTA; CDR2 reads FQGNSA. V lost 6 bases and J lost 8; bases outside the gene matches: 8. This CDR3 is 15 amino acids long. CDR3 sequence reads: CASRFTSGRLDEQFF. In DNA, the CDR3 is TGTGCCAGCAGATTCACTAGCGGGAGGTTAGATGAGCAGTTCTTC.

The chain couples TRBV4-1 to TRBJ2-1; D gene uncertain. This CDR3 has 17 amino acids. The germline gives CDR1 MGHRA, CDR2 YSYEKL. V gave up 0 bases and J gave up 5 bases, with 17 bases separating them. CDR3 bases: TGCGCCAGCAGCCAAGATCCGGGCCTCCTCCGGAACAATGAGCAGTTCTTC. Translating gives CASSQDPGLLRNNEQFF.